This is a list of T cell receptor beta chains from one sample in a study of T-cell memory formation after mild COVID-19. MiXCR, applied by TCRdb to the 5' RACE reads, yields one record per CDR3 protein. Among about 620,000 distinct CDR3 sequences listed, roughly 18% were seen once. Sequences were obtained from PBMCs or a T cell subset sorted from them (not recorded which). The receptors shown here come from an adult woman who had mild COVID-19 (a few samples of this study predate the infection). Cell type and time point are not known. Each CDR3 is given with its conserved first and last residue. Each record gives: V gene, D gene, clone size, J gene, CDR3 protein, CDR3 DNA. D genes are given only for firm matches. Size is stated for part of the rows, as once, few or many counts, or as a class when the clone is expanded.

TRBV9,NA,few,TRBJ2-7,CASSATGFNSYEQYF,TGTGCCAGCAGCGCTACAGGCTTCAACTCCTACGAGCAGTACTTC
TRBV20-1,TRBD2,NA,TRBJ2-1,CSARAGGHGNEQFF,TGCAGTGCTAGAGCGGGGGGGCACGGTAATGAGCAGTTCTTC
TRBV5-1,NA,many,TRBJ2-7,CASSLGGGAAYEQYF,TGTGCCAGCAGTCTGGGGGGGGGCGCGGCCTACGAGCAGTACTTC
TRBV25-1,NA,NA,TRBJ1-5,CASSESGQPQHF,TGTGCCAGCAGTGAGTCCGGTCAGCCCCAGCATTTT
TRBV11-2,NA,few,TRBJ2-5,CASSPQGWGETQYF,TGTGCCAGCAGCCCACAGGGTTGGGGAGAGACCCAGTACTTC
TRBV3-1,TRBD1,NA,TRBJ1-1,CASSPWDRNTEAFF,TGTGCCAGCAGCCCCTGGGACAGGAACACTGAAGCTTTCTTT
TRBV7-2,NA,NA,TRBJ2-7,CASSPEEGRYEQYF,TGTGCCAGCAGCCCTGAGGAGGGGAGGTACGAGCAGTACTTC
TRBV20-1,NA,few,TRBJ1-2,CSADWGRGVYGYTF,TGCAGTGCTGACTGGGGACGGGGAGTTTATGGCTACACCTTC
TRBV3-1,NA,few,TRBJ1-2,CASSQDSQFYGYTF,TGTGCCAGCAGCCAAGATTCACAGTTCTATGGCTACACCTTC
TRBV27,NA,NA,TRBJ1-3,CASSYGGTPSTGNTIYF,TGTGCCAGCAGTTATGGGGGGACACCCAGTACGGGAAACACCATATATTTT
TRBV5-1,TRBD2,few,TRBJ2-1,CASSRSGNQGNEQFF,TGCGCCAGCAGCCGTAGCGGGAATCAAGGCAATGAGCAGTTCTTC
TRBV7-9,TRBD1,few,TRBJ2-7,CASSHTGATYEQYF,TGTGCCAGCAGTCACACAGGGGCAACCTACGAGCAGTACTTC
TRBV20-1,TRBD2,NA,TRBJ2-1,CSARPPPWAASGRNEQFF,TGCAGTGCTAGACCACCCCCTTGGGCGGCTAGCGGGAGAAATGAGCAGTTCTTC
TRBV10-3,NA,NA,TRBJ2-5,CAIRSEALWETQYF,TGTGCCATCAGGTCCGAGGCTTTGTGGGAGACCCAGTACTTC
TRBV3-1,NA,few,TRBJ2-3,CASSQDRYPGREGYF,TGTGCCAGCAGCCAAGATCGCTATCCGGGACGCGAAGGGTATTTT
TRBV12-3/TRBV12-4,NA,NA,TRBJ1-5,CASRQFSNQPQHF,TGTGCCAGCAGACAGTTTAGCAATCAGCCCCAGCATTTT
TRBV12-3/TRBV12-4,TRBD2,NA,TRBJ2-1,CASRPGTSIEQFF,TGTGCCAGCAGACCCGGGACTAGCATTGAGCAGTTCTTC
TRBV29-1,NA,NA,TRBJ2-1,CSVVAPAYNEQFF,TGCAGCGTTGTAGCCCCGGCCTACAATGAGCAGTTCTTC
TRBV3-1,NA,NA,TRBJ1-6,CASSQAGGSPLHF,TGTGCCAGCAGCCAAGCAGGAGGGTCACCCCTCCACTTT
TRBV6-5,NA,few,TRBJ1-3,CASTTDARSGNTIYF,TGTGCCAGCACCACCGACGCGAGGTCTGGAAACACCATATATTTT
TRBV6-2/TRBV6-3,NA,few,TRBJ2-5,CASSLNRTPQETQYF,TGTGCCAGCAGTTTAAACCGGACACCCCAAGAGACCCAGTACTTC
TRBV7-8,NA,NA,TRBJ1-5,CASSLGGRGGNQPQHF,TGTGCCAGCAGCTTAGGGGGGCGCGGTGGCAATCAGCCCCAGCATTTT
TRBV9,NA,NA,TRBJ2-1,CASSVAGENEQFF,TGTGCCAGCAGCGTAGCGGGAGAAAATGAGCAGTTCTTC
TRBV2,TRBD1,few,TRBJ2-7,CASGIGGASYEQYF,TGTGCCAGCGGTATAGGGGGCGCCTCCTACGAGCAGTACTTC
TRBV3-1,NA,few,TRBJ1-5,CASSQAGAGGNQPQHF,TGTGCCAGCAGCCAAGCTGGGGCAGGCGGGAATCAGCCCCAGCATTTT
TRBV12-3/TRBV12-4,NA,NA,TRBJ1-1,CASSFGAGWVMNTEAFF,TGTGCCAGCAGTTTTGGTGCAGGGTGGGTAATGAACACTGAAGCTTTCTTT
TRBV4-2,NA,NA,TRBJ1-6,CASSQDPGDPRSTLHF,TGTGCCAGCAGCCAAGATCCGGGGGACCCGAGGAGTACCCTCCACTTT
TRBV5-1,TRBD2,many,TRBJ2-5,CASSSGGGETQYF,TGCGCCAGCAGCTCCGGGGGGGGAGAGACCCAGTACTTC
TRBV20-1,TRBD1,NA,TRBJ1-1,CSARRPRQGETEAFF,TGCAGTGCTAGAAGACCGAGACAGGGGGAGACTGAAGCTTTCTTT
TRBV5-1,NA,few,TRBJ1-1,CASSLGQDGTEAFF,TGCGCCAGCAGCTTGGGACAGGATGGCACTGAAGCTTTCTTT
TRBV27,TRBD1,NA,TRBJ1-2,CASSTLLQGNYGYTF,TGTGCCAGCAGTACCCTATTACAGGGGAACTATGGCTACACCTTC
TRBV5-5,NA,NA,TRBJ1-2,CASSFFDRSYGYTF,TGTGCCAGCAGCTTCTTTGACAGGAGCTATGGCTACACCTTC
TRBV12-3/TRBV12-4,NA,NA,TRBJ1-5,CASSLVQGINQPQHF,TGTGCCAGCAGTTTGGTTCAGGGGATCAATCAGCCCCAGCATTTT
TRBV7-3,TRBD1,few,TRBJ1-6,CASSTGTENSPLHF,TGTGCCAGCAGCACCGGGACAGAGAATTCACCCCTCCACTTT
TRBV27,NA,NA,TRBJ1-1,CASSNRGGVGPPGSTEAFF,TGTGCCAGCAGTAACCGCGGGGGGGTAGGGCCGCCGGGTAGCACTGAAGCTTTCTTT
TRBV20-1,TRBD1,many,TRBJ1-3,CSARGGTGLSGNTIYF,TGCAGTGCTAGAGGAGGGACAGGGCTCTCTGGAAACACCATATATTTT
TRBV18,TRBD1,many,TRBJ1-1,CASSHGQGLNTEAFF,TGTGCCAGCTCACACGGACAGGGTTTGAACACTGAAGCTTTCTTT
TRBV7-6,NA,few,TRBJ2-3,CASRSLVGAGRTPDTQYF,TGTGCCAGCAGGTCTCTAGTTGGGGCCGGTCGTACGCCAGATACGCAGTATTTT
TRBV5-6,TRBD1,few,TRBJ2-7,CASSTWDRGEQYF,TGTGCCAGCAGCACCTGGGACAGGGGCGAGCAGTACTTC
TRBV12-3/TRBV12-4,NA,many,TRBJ1-5,CASSLRDQPQHF,TGTGCCAGCAGTTTGAGGGATCAGCCCCAGCATTTT
TRBV11-2,NA,few,TRBJ2-3,CASSSPRDVADTQYF,TGTGCCAGCAGCTCTCCGAGGGACGTAGCAGATACGCAGTATTTT
TRBV29-1,TRBD2,NA,TRBJ2-5,CSVSPSGIETQYF,TGCAGCGTCTCCCCTAGCGGGATCGAGACCCAGTACTTC
TRBV7-6,NA,NA,TRBJ2-2,CASSHVQTGELFF,TGTGCCAGCAGCCACGTCCAGACCGGGGAGCTGTTTTTT
TRBV19,NA,once,TRBJ2-7,CASSNGQRPYEQYF,TGTGCCAGTAGTAACGGCCAGAGGCCCTACGAGCAGTACTTC
TRBV7-2,TRBD1,NA,TRBJ2-4,CASSHRGAKNIQYF,TGTGCCAGCAGCCACAGGGGAGCCAAAAACATTCAGTACTTC
TRBV24-1,TRBD1,NA,TRBJ2-1,CATSPQGTNEQFF,TGTGCCACCAGCCCACAGGGGACAAATGAGCAGTTCTTC
TRBV15,NA,few,TRBJ2-5,CATSRGTANQETQYF,TGTGCCACCAGCAGAGGGACAGCTAACCAAGAGACCCAGTACTTC